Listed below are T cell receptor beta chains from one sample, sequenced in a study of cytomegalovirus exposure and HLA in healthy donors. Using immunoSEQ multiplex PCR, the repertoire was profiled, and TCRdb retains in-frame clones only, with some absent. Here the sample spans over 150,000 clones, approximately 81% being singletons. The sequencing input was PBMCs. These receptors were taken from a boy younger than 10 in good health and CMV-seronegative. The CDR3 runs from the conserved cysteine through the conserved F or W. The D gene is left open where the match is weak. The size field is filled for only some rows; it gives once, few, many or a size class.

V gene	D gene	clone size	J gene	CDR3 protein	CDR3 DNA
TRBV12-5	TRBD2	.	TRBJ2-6	CASGLVSGVGANVLTF	TGTGCTAGTGGTTTGGTAAGCGGGGTCGGGGCCAACGTCCTGACTTTC
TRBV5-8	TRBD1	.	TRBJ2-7	CASSLDRGHEQYF	TGTGCCAGCAGCCTAGACAGGGGGCACGAGCAGTACTTC
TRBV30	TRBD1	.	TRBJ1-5	CAWSRGRGTSNQPQHF	TGTGCCTGGAGCCGGGGCAGGGGGACGAGCAATCAGCCCCAGCATTTT
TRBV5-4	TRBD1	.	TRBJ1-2	CASSEGAYGYTF	TGTGCCAGCAGCGAGGGGGCCTATGGCTACACCTTC
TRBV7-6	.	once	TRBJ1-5	CASSLAPSSQPQHF	TGTGCCAGCAGCTTAGCACCCTCCAGTCAGCCCCAGCATTTT
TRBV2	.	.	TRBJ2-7	CASSLANEQYF	TGTGCCAGCAGCTTAGCGAACGAGCAGTACTTC
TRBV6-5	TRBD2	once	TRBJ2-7	CASSEGLAGWQYF	TGTGCCAGCAGTGAGGGACTAGCGGGCTGGCAGTACTTC
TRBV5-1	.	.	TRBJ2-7	CASSLGPGDTYEQYF	TGCGCCAGCAGCTTGGGTCCGGGGGATACCTACGAGCAGTACTTC
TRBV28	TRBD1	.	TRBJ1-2	CASRPTGTGVNGYTF	TGTGCCAGCAGGCCTACCGGGACAGGGGTTAATGGCTACACCTTC
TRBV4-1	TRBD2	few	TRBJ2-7	CASSQGAGIYEQYF	TGCGCCAGCAGCCAAGGAGCGGGGATCTACGAGCAGTACTTC
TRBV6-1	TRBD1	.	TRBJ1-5	CASRSTGDKRQPQHF	TGTGCCAGCCGATCGACAGGGGACAAGCGGCAGCCCCAGCATTTT
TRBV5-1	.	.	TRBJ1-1	CASSFTRGMNTEAFF	TGCGCCAGCAGCTTTACCAGGGGCATGAACACTGAAGCTTTCTTT
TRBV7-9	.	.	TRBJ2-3	CASSRTTNHFTDTQYF	TGTGCCAGCAGCAGAACGACAAACCACTTCACAGATACGCAGTATTTT
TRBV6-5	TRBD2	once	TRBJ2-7	CASSPLAGGTNEQYF	TGTGCCAGCAGTCCTTTGGCGGGAGGAACTAACGAGCAGTACTTC
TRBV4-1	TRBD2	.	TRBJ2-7	CASSQERTREGPYEQYF	TGCGCCAGCAGCCAAGAACGGACCCGGGAGGGCCCCTACGAGCAGTACTTC
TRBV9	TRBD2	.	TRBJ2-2	CASSVALSGTSGKPVHTGELFF	TGTGCCAGCAGCGTAGCTCTATCCGGGACTAGCGGGAAGCCCGTCCACACCGGGGAGCTGTTTTTT
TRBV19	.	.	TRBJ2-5	CASRTTWAPQETQYF	TGTGCCAGTAGGACCACGTGGGCCCCTCAAGAGACCCAGTACTTC
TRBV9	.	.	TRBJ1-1	CASSPSDTNTEAFF	TGTGCCAGCAGCCCCTCGGACACGAACACTGAAGCTTTCTTT
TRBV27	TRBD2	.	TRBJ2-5	CASSLASGKGTQYF	TGTGCCAGCAGTTTGGCTAGCGGGAAGGGGACCCAGTACTTC
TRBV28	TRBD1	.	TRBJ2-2	CASIDIQGANTGELFF	TGTGCCAGCATTGACATACAGGGGGCGAACACCGGGGAGCTGTTTTTT
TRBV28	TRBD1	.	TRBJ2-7	CASSLVGTGSYEQYF	TGTGCCAGCAGTTTAGTTGGGACAGGGAGCTACGAGCAGTACTTC
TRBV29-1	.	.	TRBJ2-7	CSVDGQGSYEQYF	TGCAGCGTTGATGGGCAGGGGTCGTACGAGCAGTACTTC
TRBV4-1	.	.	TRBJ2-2	CASSPRAGAITGELFF	TGCGCCAGCAGCCCCCGGGCAGGGGCCATCACCGGGGAGCTGTTTTTT
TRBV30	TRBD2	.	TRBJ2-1	CACCSGREQFF	TGTGCCTGCTGTAGCGGGCGTGAGCAGTTCTTC
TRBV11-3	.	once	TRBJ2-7	CATTGNPYEQYF	TGTGCCACAACAGGCAACCCCTACGAGCAGTACTTC